This T cell receptor beta chain is drawn from a study of blood T cell repertoires in COVID-19. Looked up from germline, CDR1 is MNHEY and CDR2 is SMNVEV (reference sequence). This CDR3 is built from 16 residues. V shed 4 bases and J 3 bases; nucleotides not matched to a gene: 11. Method: immunoSEQ multiplex PCR; TCRdb's copy keeps in-frame clones and lacks some. Among around 6,200 clones listed, around 91% were seen once. This chain links TRBV27 with TRBJ2-5, with TRBD2 matching 7 bases. What was sequenced was peripheral blood. This receptor was identified in a human donor in a cohort sampled during active COVID-19. The CDR3 loop is CASSSPSGGGKETQYF. The CDR3 nucleotides are TGTGCCAGCAGTTCCCCTAGCGGAGGAGGCAAAGAGACCCAGTACTTC.